This TCR beta chain was observed in a study of blood T cell repertoires in COVID-19. Sequenced by immunoSEQ multiplex PCR; TCRdb stores in-frame clones only, minus some. There are under 300,000 clones in the sample; around 86% occur only once, and less than 4% lies in the top ten. With 4 bases removed from V and 1 base from J, the gap between germline ends came to 9 bases. The CDR3 covers 14 residues. Germline V gives CDR1 SGDLS, CDR2 YYNGEE. Grouping used clinical history reported by participants in a survey and questionnaire. This clone was seen just once. The sample holds other DNA sequences that translate to the same CDR3.

The receptor was derived from a woman aged 40 to 49 with acute COVID-19. Input material: PBMCs or T cells enriched from blood (not recorded which). J is TRBJ1-3 and V is TRBV9, with TRBD1 as a possible D gene (6 bases). The CDR3: CASSQTGSGNTIYF. CDR3 bases: TGTGCCAGCAGCCAAACAGGGTCTGGAAACACCATATATTTT.